One and the same sample provided the 2 T cell receptor beta chains below, sequenced in a study of OX40 agonist ivuxolimab in advanced cancers. Repertoires were generated with immunoSEQ multiplex PCR, while TCRdb's copy carries only in-frame clones and drops some. The table lists more than 50,000 clones, 87% of them singletons. Source: CD4+ or CD8+ T cells sorted from blood, taken in a trial of the OX40 agonist ivuxolimab. The source of these receptors is an adult with an advanced solid tumor such as melanoma, head and neck, liver or kidney cancer.

The gene calls are TRBV28 and TRBJ2-3; TRBD2 aligns across 12 bases. Trimming cost V 4 bases and J 2 bases; bases outside gene matches: 1. The CDR3 has 15 residues. Per germline, CDR1 MDHEN and CDR2 SYDVKM. As DNA, the CDR3 is TGTGCCAGCAGTTGGACTAGCGGGGTCACAGATACGCAGTATTTT. Amino acid sequence: CASSWTSGVTDTQYF. Looking up the rest from reference TRBV28 and TRBJ2-3 gives the full variable domain: DVKVTQSSRYLVKRTGEKVFLECVQDMDHENMFWYRQDPGLGLRLIYFSYDVKMKEKGDIPEGYSVSREKKERFSLILESASTNQTSMYLCASSWTSGVTDTQYFGPGTRLTVL.

The V and J genes are TRBV9 and TRBJ2-3; D perhaps matches TRBD2 (7 bases). Germline V CDR1 and CDR2: SGDLS, YYNGEE. The V end lost 3 bases, the J end lost 2 bases, and 19 bases lay between the germline ends. CDR3 length: 17 amino acids. The CDR3 bases are TGTGCCAGCAGCGCGACGGGGGGCCGCGCCTTCACAGATACGCAGTATTTT. The encoded protein is CASSATGGRAFTDTQYF.